The clone carrying this TCR beta chain came up a few times. Its cognate antigen is unknown. The authors loaded about 200 ng DNA, 27,000 or so T cell genomes, into sorted-subset replicate PCRs. Sequenced by immunoSEQ multiplex PCR; TCRdb stores in-frame clones only, minus some. In the table there are some 200,000 clones, under 80% of which are singletons. Naive CD45RA+ and memory CD45RA-negative subsets were split from CD4+ cells. This entry comes from a study of shared clonotypes between healthy human individuals. General study points: Sharing across four donors was highest in naive CD4 (around 5%) and lowest in memory CD8 (roughly 0.4%).

Material: memory CD4+ T cells sorted from blood. Regarding subset: CD45RA-negative fraction. The sequence came from a man younger than 45 in good health.

CDR3: CASSYTVPELSGANVLTF. CDR3 nucleotides: TGCGCCAGCAGCTACACGGTCCCCGAGTTATCTGGGGCCAACGTCCTGACTTTC. The chain uses TRBV5-1 and TRBJ2-6; D uncertain. Looked up from germline, CDR1 is SGHRS and CDR2 is YFSETQ. V was trimmed by 3 bases and J by 1 base, leaving 17 bases between them. CDR3 length equals 18 residues.